Each of the 18 T cell receptor beta chains below was sequenced from the same sample in a study of blood T cell repertoires in COVID-19 (dated by TCRdb to 2018 to 2021). Libraries were made using the immunoSEQ multiplex PCR assay. TCRdb took over this immuneACCESS table, retaining in-frame rearrangements with V and J assigned. Such tables are incomplete; in checked studies, under half of the missing clones stem from an unresolved V gene, and the remainder is unexplained. The sample table holds a few hundred thousand clones, of which 90% to 95% were seen once. The ten largest account for roughly 0.9% of the sample. Sequences were obtained from PBMCs or T cells enriched from blood (not recorded which). Source of these receptors: a woman between 40 and 50 years old who had been exposed to COVID-19.

V gene TRBV30 combines with J gene TRBJ1-3; 12 nucleotides align to TRBD1. Losses at the gene ends were 3 bases for V and 8 bases for J; bases not matched to a gene: 11. CDR1 is GTSNPN and CDR2 is SVGIG in the germline V gene (reference sequence). This CDR3 contains 16 residues. The CDR3 loop reads CAWSGERDRGQDTIYF. The CDR3 DNA reads TGTGCCTGGAGCGGAGAGCGGGACAGGGGGCAGGACACCATATATTTT.

This chain uses TRBV19 with TRBJ1-1; 9 positions agree with TRBD1. The CDR3 sequence is 14 residues long. After removal of 7 bases from V and 7 bases from J, the junction contained 10 bases not matched to a gene. Germline-derived CDR1 and CDR2 are LNHDA and SQIVND (reference sequence). This CDR3 reads CASNPRGQGGEAFF. CDR3 coding DNA: TGTGCCAGTAACCCCCGGGGACAGGGTGGTGAAGCTTTCTTT.

CDR3 nucleotides: TGCGCCAGCAGCCAAGTGGGAGGGGTCGGCGGCTACACCTTC. This gives the protein CASSQVGGVGGYTF. The chain employs TRBV4-3 and TRBJ1-2, with D maybe TRBD1 (5 bases). Germline V gene sequence: CDR1 LGHNA, CDR2 YSLEER. The CDR3 covers 14 residues. V was trimmed by 1 base and J by 8 bases, leaving 14 bases between them.

Written as DNA, the CDR3 is TGTGCCAGCAGCTCCACCCTCCAGCGGGGGGGCCGTCAGACCCAGTACTTC. This sequence encodes CASSSTLQRGGRQTQYF. V is TRBV5-4 and J is TRBJ2-5, with TRBD2 matching 10 bases. The CDR3 extends over 17 amino acids. V was pared by 3 bases and J by 6 bases, with 14 bases of the junction left unmatched. Germline V gives CDR1 SGHNT, CDR2 YYREEE (reference sequence).

The V call is TRBV29-1, the J call TRBJ2-3, with D maybe TRBD2 (6 bases). Trimming left V 5 bases short and J 1 base short, with 16 bases between. This CDR3 has 15 amino acids. Germline values: CDR1 SQVTM, CDR2 ANQGSEA. The CDR3 sequence: CSVSVTGDRTDTQYF. CDR3 DNA: TGCAGCGTTTCGGTAACGGGGGACCGCACAGATACGCAGTATTTT.

J is TRBJ2-5 and V is TRBV7-9; D is perhaps TRBD1 (6 bases). The CDR3 runs 16 residues. Per germline, CDR1 SEHNR and CDR2 FQNEAQ (reference sequence). V was clipped by 1 base and J by 2 bases, with 14 bases between them. The CDR3 loop reads CASSLEGRGNQETQYF. In DNA, the CDR3 is TGTGCCAGCAGCTTAGAGGGCAGGGGAAATCAAGAGACCCAGTACTTC. The full variable domain, its missing parts supplied by reference TRBV7-9 and TRBJ2-5, is DTGVSQNPRHKITKRGQNVTFRCDPISEHNRLYWYRQTLGQGPEFLTYFQNEAQLEKSRLLSDRFSAERPKGSFSTLEIQRTEQGDSAMYLCASSLEGRGNQETQYFGPGTRLLVL.

The V call is TRBV9, the J call TRBJ1-4; unclear D gene. This CDR3 has 15 amino acids. V gave up 0 bases and J gave up 2 bases, with 8 bases separating them. Germline V gene data show CDR1 as SGDLS and CDR2 as YYNGEE. This CDR3 reads CASSVGGHTNEKLFF. For the CDR3, the DNA is TGTGCCAGCAGCGTAGGAGGTCACACTAATGAAAAACTGTTTTTT.

V usage is TRBV13 and J usage is TRBJ1-3; D might be TRBD1 (6 bases). CDR1 is PRHDT and CDR2 is FYEKMQ in the germline V gene (reference sequence). This CDR3 has 15 amino acids. The V end lost 5 bases, the J end lost 0 bases, and 11 bases lay between the germline ends. CDR3: CASSPTGSSGNTIYF. The DNA for the CDR3 is TGTGCCAGCAGCCCAACAGGGAGCTCTGGAAACACCATATATTTT.

This clone was detected a few times. The gene calls are TRBV2 and TRBJ1-6, with a tentative D call TRBD1 (5 bases). CDR1 and CDR2 from the germline V gene are SNHLY and FYNNEI. This CDR3 has 12 amino acids. V shed 4 bases and J shed 11 bases, with 9 bases lying between them. The CDR3 loop reads CASSGGNPPLHF. CDR3 DNA sequence: TGTGCCAGCAGTGGGGGCAACCCACCCCTCCACTTT.

The genes are TRBV11-3 and TRBJ1-1; D ambiguous. This CDR3 has 14 amino acids. With 3 bases removed from V and 1 base from J, the gap between germline ends came to 9 bases. CDR1 is SGHNT, CDR2 YENEEA, per germline. The CDR3 sequence: CASSFRRQNTEAFF. CDR3 nucleotides: TGTGCCAGCAGCTTTCGCCGACAGAACACTGAAGCTTTCTTT.

The chain employs TRBV7-9 and TRBJ1-1, with D unclear. Germline V CDR1 and CDR2: SEHNR, FQNEAQ (reference sequence). This CDR3 is built from 12 residues. Trimming shortened V by 5 bases and J by 7 bases, and 11 bases separated the two germline ends. CDR3 DNA: TGTGCCAGCAGCCTACTCGGGGTTGAAGCTTTCTTT. It translates to CASSLLGVEAFF.

The rearrangement links TRBV7-8 to TRBJ2-2; 11 nucleotides align to TRBD2. With V trimmed by 1 base and J by 2 bases, 9 bases remained unmatched. The CDR3 consists of 19 residues. Germline-derived CDR1 and CDR2 are SGHVS and FQNEAQ. The CDR3 here is CASSLVGLAGGPNTGELFF. As DNA, the CDR3 is TGTGCCAGCAGCTTAGTTGGGCTAGCGGGGGGCCCAAACACCGGGGAGCTGTTTTTT. Based on the CDR3 plus reference TRBV7-8 and TRBJ2-2, the full variable domain is GAGVSQSPRYKVAKRGQDVALRCDPISGHVSLFWYQQALGQGPEFLTYFQNEAQLDKSGLPSDRFFAERPEGSVSTLKIQRTQQEDSAVYLCASSLVGLAGGPNTGELFFGEGSRLTVL.

The chain employs TRBV11-3 and TRBJ1-2; maybe TRBD1 (5 bases). The germline V and J ends were trimmed by 3 bases and 4 bases, with 18 bases remaining between them. This CDR3 spans 16 amino acids. Germline CDR1 and CDR2: SGHNT and YENEEA. The CDR3: CASSLGRLSSTYGYTF. For the CDR3, the DNA is TGTGCCAGCAGCTTGGGGCGATTATCTTCTACCTATGGCTACACCTTC.

V is TRBV5-4 and J is TRBJ1-1; a weak D match, TRBD1 (6 bases). V lost 5 bases, J lost 10 bases, and 15 bases lay in between. This CDR3 comprises 12 residues. Looked up from germline, CDR1 is SGHNT and CDR2 is YYREEE (reference sequence). In nucleotides, the CDR3 is TGTGCCAGCAGTCCTAGGGGGGGAGTAGCTTTCTTT. This gives the protein CASSPRGGVAFF.

The chain carries TRBV27 and TRBJ1-2, with 7 bases lining up with TRBD1. This CDR3 contains 15 residues. V shed 4 bases, J shed 2 bases, and the junction held 7 bases outside the gene matches. In germline, CDR1 is MNHEY, CDR2 SMNVEV (reference sequence). The CDR3 region has the DNA TGTGCCAGCAGTTCGACAGGGACCTCAAACTATGGCTACACCTTC. It specifies CASSSTGTSNYGYTF.

The chain couples TRBV29-1 to TRBJ1-1; weak D call: TRBD1 (5 bases). CDR3 length: 15 amino acids. CDR1 SQVTM and CDR2 ANQGSEA come from the germline V gene. The ends were cut back, 5 bases at V and 4 bases at J, with 20 bases in the middle. CDR3: CSVRIGQGWSTEAFF. The CDR3 DNA follows: TGCAGCGTTCGAATCGGGCAGGGCTGGAGCACTGAAGCTTTCTTT.

The chain has TRBV7-3 and TRBJ2-2, with D possibly being TRBD2 (5 bases). CDR1 SGHTA and CDR2 FQGTGA come from the germline V gene. CDR3 length: 14 residues. The V and J ends lost 3 bases and 5 bases respectively, with 10 bases between them. CDR3 in DNA: TGTGCCAGCAGCTTGCTAGCAAGGACCGGGGAGCTGTTTTTT. Amino acid sequence: CASSLLARTGELFF.

The DNA of the CDR3 is TGTGCCAGCAGCTTAGGACTAGCGGGGGTAGCCAAAAACATTCAGTACTTC. This sequence encodes CASSLGLAGVAKNIQYF. The V call is TRBV7-2, the J call TRBJ2-4, with TRBD2 matching over 12 bases. CDR3 length: 17 amino acids. Losses at the gene ends were 1 base for V and 0 bases for J; bases not matched to a gene: 1. From germline, CDR1 is SGHTA and CDR2 FQGNSA. The variable domain in full, completed from reference TRBV7-2 and TRBJ2-4, reads GAGVSQSPSNKVTEKGKDVELRCDPISGHTALYWYRQSLGQGLEFLIYFQGNSAPDKSGLPSDRFSAERTGGSVSTLTIQRTQQEDSAVYLCASSLGLAGVAKNIQYFGAGTRLSVL.